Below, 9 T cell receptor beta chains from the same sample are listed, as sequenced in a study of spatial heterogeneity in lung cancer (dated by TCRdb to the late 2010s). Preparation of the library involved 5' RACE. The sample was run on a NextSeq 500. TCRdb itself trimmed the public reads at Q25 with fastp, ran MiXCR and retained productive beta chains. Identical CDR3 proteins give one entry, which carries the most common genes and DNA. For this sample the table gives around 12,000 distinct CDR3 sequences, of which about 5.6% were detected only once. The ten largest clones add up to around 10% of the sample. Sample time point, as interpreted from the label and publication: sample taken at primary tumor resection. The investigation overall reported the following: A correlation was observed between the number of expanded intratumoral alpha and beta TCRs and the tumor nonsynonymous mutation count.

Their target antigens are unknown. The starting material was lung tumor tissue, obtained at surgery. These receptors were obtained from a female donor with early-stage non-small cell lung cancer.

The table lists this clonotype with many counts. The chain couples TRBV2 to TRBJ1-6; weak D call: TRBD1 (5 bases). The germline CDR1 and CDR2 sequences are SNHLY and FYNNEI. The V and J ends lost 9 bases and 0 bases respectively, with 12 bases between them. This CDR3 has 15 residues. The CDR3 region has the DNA TGTGCCAGTGGGGCGGCTTACTCCTATAATTCACCCCTCCACTTT. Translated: CASGAAYSYNSPLHF.

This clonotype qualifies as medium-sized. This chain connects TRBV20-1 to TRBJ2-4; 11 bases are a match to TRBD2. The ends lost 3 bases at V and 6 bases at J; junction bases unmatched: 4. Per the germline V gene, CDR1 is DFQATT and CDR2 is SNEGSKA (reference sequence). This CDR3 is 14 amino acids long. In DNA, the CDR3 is TGCAGTGCTAGCCCTAGCGGGGGGCTAAACATTCAGTACTTC. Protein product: CSASPSGGLNIQYF.

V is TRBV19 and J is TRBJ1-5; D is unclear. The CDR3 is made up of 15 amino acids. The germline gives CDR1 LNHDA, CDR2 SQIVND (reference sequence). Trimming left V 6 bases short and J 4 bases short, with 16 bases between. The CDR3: CASRVGRMGNQPQHF. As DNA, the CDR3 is TGTGCCAGTAGGGTGGGTCGAATGGGAAATCAGCCCCAGCATTTT.

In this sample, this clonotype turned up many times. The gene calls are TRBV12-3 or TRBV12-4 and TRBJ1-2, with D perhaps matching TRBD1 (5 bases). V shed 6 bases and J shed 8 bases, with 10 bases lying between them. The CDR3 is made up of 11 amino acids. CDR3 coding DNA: TGTGCCAGCAGCCGGGGCCTCGGCTACACCTTC. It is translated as CASSRGLGYTF.

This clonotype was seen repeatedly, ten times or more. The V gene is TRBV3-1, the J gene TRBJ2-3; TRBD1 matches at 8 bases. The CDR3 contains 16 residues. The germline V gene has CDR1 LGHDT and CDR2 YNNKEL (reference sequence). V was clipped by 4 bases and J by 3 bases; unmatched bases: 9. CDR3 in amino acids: CASSPRTGWGTDTQYF. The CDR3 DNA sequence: TGTGCCAGCAGCCCCCGGACAGGGTGGGGGACAGATACGCAGTATTTT.

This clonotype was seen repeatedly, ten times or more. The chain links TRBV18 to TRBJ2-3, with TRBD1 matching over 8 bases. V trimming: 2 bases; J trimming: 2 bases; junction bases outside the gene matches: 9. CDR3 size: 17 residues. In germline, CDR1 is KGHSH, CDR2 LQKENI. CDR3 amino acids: CASSPAYQGALTDTQYF. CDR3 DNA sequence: TGTGCCAGCTCACCAGCCTACCAGGGGGCTCTCACAGATACGCAGTATTTT.

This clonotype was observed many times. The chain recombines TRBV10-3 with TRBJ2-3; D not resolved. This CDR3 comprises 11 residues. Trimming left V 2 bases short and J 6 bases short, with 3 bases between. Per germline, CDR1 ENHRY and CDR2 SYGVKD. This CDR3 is CAISEEDTQYF. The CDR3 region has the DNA TGTGCCATCAGTGAGGAGGATACGCAGTATTTT.

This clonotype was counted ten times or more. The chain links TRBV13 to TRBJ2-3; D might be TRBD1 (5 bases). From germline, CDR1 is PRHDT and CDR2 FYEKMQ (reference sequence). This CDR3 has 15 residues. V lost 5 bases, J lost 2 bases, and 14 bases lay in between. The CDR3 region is CASSTPTGNTDTQYF. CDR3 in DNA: TGTGCCAGCAGCACCCCCACAGGTAACACAGATACGCAGTATTTT.

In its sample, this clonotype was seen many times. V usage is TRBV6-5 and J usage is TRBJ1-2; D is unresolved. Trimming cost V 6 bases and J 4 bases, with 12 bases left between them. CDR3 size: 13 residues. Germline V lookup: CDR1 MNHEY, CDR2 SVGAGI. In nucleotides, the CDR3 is TGTGCCAGCAGCCCCGGATCGGCCTATGGCTACACCTTC. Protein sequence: CASSPGSAYGYTF.